This TCR beta chain is from a study of early T cells in non-severe SARS-CoV-2 infection. For the study at large: Alpha and beta chains were unpaired, from unsorted whole-blood bulk RNA. The study, taken as a whole, reports: Missing private and CD4 specificities, VDJdb matching favored anti-spike CD8 responses.

At least ten counts were recorded for this clonotype. The target antigen is unknown. As part of library construction, unique molecular identifiers were attached to individual cDNA molecules. MiXCR was run by TCRdb on the 5' RACE reads, yielding one entry per CDR3 protein. This sample carries 28,000 or so distinct CDR3 sequences, about 5% of them seen once, and the ten largest clones take just under 4.5%. The germline V gene encodes CDR1 SQVTM and CDR2 ANQGSEA. The CDR3 has 10 amino acids. Between the trimmed V and J ends, which lost 4 bases and 3 bases, there was a span of 3 bases. The receptor was derived from an adult who was a healthcare worker with PCR-confirmed SARS-CoV-2 infection or an uninfected control (not recorded which). Material: whole blood. The chain is built from TRBV29-1 and TRBJ2-5; D is unresolved. The DNA for the CDR3 is TGCAGCGTTGGGGAAGAGACCCAGTACTTC. This encodes CSVGEETQYF.